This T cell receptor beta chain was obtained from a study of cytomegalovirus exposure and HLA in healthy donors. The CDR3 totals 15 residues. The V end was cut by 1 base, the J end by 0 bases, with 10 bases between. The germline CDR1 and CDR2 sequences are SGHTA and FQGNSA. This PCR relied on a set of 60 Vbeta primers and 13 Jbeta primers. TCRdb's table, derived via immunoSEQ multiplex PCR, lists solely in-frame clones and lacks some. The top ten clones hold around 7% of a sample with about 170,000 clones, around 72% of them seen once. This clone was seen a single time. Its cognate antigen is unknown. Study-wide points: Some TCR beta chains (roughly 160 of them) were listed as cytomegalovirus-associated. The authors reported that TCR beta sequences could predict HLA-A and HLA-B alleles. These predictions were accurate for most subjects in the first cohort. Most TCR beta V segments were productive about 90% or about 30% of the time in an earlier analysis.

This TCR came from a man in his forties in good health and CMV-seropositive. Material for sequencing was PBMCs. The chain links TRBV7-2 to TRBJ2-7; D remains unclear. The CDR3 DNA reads TGTGCCAGCAGCTTAGGCGCAGCGCCCTCCTACGAGCAGTACTTC. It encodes CASSLGAAPSYEQYF.